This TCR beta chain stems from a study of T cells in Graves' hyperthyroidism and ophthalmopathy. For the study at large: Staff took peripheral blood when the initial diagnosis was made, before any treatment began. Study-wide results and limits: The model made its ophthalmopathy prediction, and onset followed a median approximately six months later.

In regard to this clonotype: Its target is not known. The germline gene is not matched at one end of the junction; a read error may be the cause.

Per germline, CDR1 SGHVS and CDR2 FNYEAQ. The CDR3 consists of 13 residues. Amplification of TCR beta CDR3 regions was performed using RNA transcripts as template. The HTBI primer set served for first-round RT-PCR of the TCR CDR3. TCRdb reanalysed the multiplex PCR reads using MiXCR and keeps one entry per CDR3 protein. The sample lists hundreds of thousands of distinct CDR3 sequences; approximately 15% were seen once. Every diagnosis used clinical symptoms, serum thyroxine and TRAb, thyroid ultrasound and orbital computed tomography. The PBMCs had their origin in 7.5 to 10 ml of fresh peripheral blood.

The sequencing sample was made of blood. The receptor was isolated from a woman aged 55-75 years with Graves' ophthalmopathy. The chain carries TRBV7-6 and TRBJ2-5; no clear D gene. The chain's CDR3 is CVSSFVDQETQYF. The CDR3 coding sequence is TGTGTCAGCAGCTTCGTCGATCAAGAGACCCAGTACTTC.